These T cell receptor beta chains were read from a single sample in a study of blood T cell repertoires in COVID-19. The method was immunoSEQ multiplex PCR; TCRdb's version includes in-frame clones alone and lacks a portion of them. Among over 150,000 clones listed, 75% to 80% were seen once. The source material was peripheral blood. These receptors were obtained from a woman between 70 and 85 years old with acute or convalescent COVID-19. Each CDR3 is given with its conserved first and last residue. The D gene is left open where the match is weak. Expanded clones get a size class; other rows say once, few or many, or leave the size out.

j_call clone_size v_call d_call cdr3_nt cdr3_aa
TRBJ1-6 - TRBV5-1 - TGCGCCAGCAGCGTTGACAGTTTCCCTAATTCACCCCTCCACTTT CASSVDSFPNSPLHF
TRBJ1-3 once TRBV30 - TGTGCCTGGGGACAGTCCGGTGGAAACACCATATATTTT CAWGQSGGNTIYF
TRBJ2-5 - TRBV9 TRBD2 TGTGCCAGCAGCGTAGGCGGGAGGGACCAAGAGACCCAGTACTTC CASSVGGRDQETQYF
TRBJ2-1 - TRBV6-6 TRBD2 TGTGCCAGCAGTCGCGGACTAGCGGGAGGGAACCCTCCCCCCTCCTACAATGAGCAGTTCTTC CASSRGLAGGNPPPSYNEQFF
TRBJ1-4 - TRBV6-5 - TGTGCCAGCAGTTATGGTGACTCCAGAGAAAAACTGTTTTTT CASSYGDSREKLFF
TRBJ2-5 - TRBV7-9 TRBD2 TGTGCCAGCAGCTCCCGGACTAGCGGGAGTGAGACCCAGTACTTC CASSSRTSGSETQYF
TRBJ1-5 - TRBV4-1 - TGCGCCAGCAGCCAAGGTCTCAGCGCGATCAATCAGCCCCAGCATTTT CASSQGLSAINQPQHF
TRBJ1-3 - TRBV7-2 - TGTGCCAGCAGCCCACAACCGGGGGTGGTCTCTGGAAACACCATATATTTT CASSPQPGVVSGNTIYF
TRBJ1-1 few TRBV27 TRBD1 TGTGCCAGCAGCCCAGCCTCCGGGACAGGGGGCGGTTTACGGACTGAAGCTTTCTTT CASSPASGTGGGLRTEAFF
TRBJ2-7 once TRBV12-3/TRBV12-4 - TGTGCCAGCAGCCTACGTAGCGAGCAGTACTTC CASSLRSEQYF
TRBJ2-1 - TRBV5-1 TRBD2 TGCGCCAGCAGCTTGAGACTAGCGGGCGTCAATGAGCAGTTCTTC CASSLRLAGVNEQFF
TRBJ1-2 - TRBV10-3 TRBD1 TGTGCCATCCTATCGACAGGGGTCGGTTCTGGCTACACCTTC CAILSTGVGSGYTF
TRBJ2-5 - TRBV30 TRBD1 TGTGCCTGGAGTAGAACAGGGGGATGGACCCAGTACTTC CAWSRTGGWTQYF
TRBJ1-2 - TRBV2 TRBD1 TGTGCCAGCAGCCTGGGACAGGGTTACGGCTACACCTTC CASSLGQGYGYTF
TRBJ2-5 - TRBV5-1 TRBD1 TGCGCCAGCAGCTTGAGACAGGGGGCTTGGCAAGAGACCCAGTACTTC CASSLRQGAWQETQYF
TRBJ2-5 - TRBV5-6 TRBD2 TGTGCCAGCAGCTTGTTCCTCCTAGCGGGAGTTGGGGAGACCCAGTACTTC CASSLFLLAGVGETQYF
TRBJ2-7 many TRBV2 TRBD2 TGTGCCAGCCTGAGCGGGAGGGCGGACTACGAGCAGTACTTC CASLSGRADYEQYF
TRBJ1-3 - TRBV7-2 TRBD1 TGTGCCAGCAGCTTATTTACAGGGGCCGGAAACACCATATATTTT CASSLFTGAGNTIYF
TRBJ2-5 - TRBV30 TRBD1 TGTGCCTGGAGTCGGGGCAGGGGGCAAGAGACCCAGTACTTC CAWSRGRGQETQYF
TRBJ2-1 few TRBV13 TRBD2 TGTGCCAGCAGTCCCGGGACTAGCATTATGAGGCAGTTCTTC CASSPGTSIMRQFF
TRBJ1-2 once TRBV10-3 TRBD1 TGTGCCATCAGTGGACAGGGGTACTTGGTTGGCTACACCTTC CAISGQGYLVGYTF
TRBJ2-1 - TRBV7-6 TRBD1 TGTGCCAGCAGCTCACTCCAGACAGGGAGCTCCTACAATGAGCAGTTCTTC CASSSLQTGSSYNEQFF
TRBJ1-5 - TRBV2 - TGTGCCAGCAGCCCCAGGGACTGGAATCAGCCCCAGCATTTT CASSPRDWNQPQHF
TRBJ2-7 - TRBV5-1 - TGCGCCAGCAGCACCTCAGGGATCTCCTACGAGCAGTACTTC CASSTSGISYEQYF
TRBJ2-3 - TRBV5-1 TRBD1 TGCGCCAGCAGCATCGGACAGGGATTGGGCACAGATACGCAGTATTTT CASSIGQGLGTDTQYF
TRBJ1-4 few TRBV14 - TGTGCCAGCAGCCAATATCAAGGAAGGGAGGGCGGAAAACTGTTTTTT CASSQYQGREGGKLFF
TRBJ2-1 - TRBV2 - TGTGCCAGCAGTCCCTTAGGTACTACTAGTATCCCCAATGAGCAGTTCTTC CASSPLGTTSIPNEQFF
TRBJ1-5 - TRBV15 TRBD1 TGTGCCACCAGCACCCGGACAGGGGATCATCAGCCCCAGCATTTT CATSTRTGDHQPQHF
TRBJ1-4 once TRBV24-1 - TGTGCCACCAGTGATGCCTACAATGAAAAACTGTTTTTT CATSDAYNEKLFF
TRBJ1-6 many TRBV5-1 - TGCGCCAGCAGCTTGCACAGGGCGTCCTATAATTCACCCCTCCACTTT CASSLHRASYNSPLHF
TRBJ2-2 - TRBV19 - TGTGCCAGTAGTATAGGAAGAGGCACCGGGGAGCTGTTTTTT CASSIGRGTGELFF
TRBJ2-7 - TRBV18 - TGTGCCAGCTCAAGGGTCACAGGTAAGACCTACGAGCAGTACTTC CASSRVTGKTYEQYF
TRBJ1-1 - TRBV10-1 - TGCGCCAGCAGTGGCAGGGGTGGCACTGAAGCTTTCTTT CASSGRGGTEAFF
TRBJ2-2 - TRBV21-1 - TGTGCCAGCAGCAAAGGACTAGCGGGAGGTAGAAAGAACACCGGGGAGCTGTTTTTT CASSKGLAGGRKNTGELFF
TRBJ2-1 few TRBV6-2/TRBV6-3 TRBD2 TGTGCCAGCAGTTCCCCTCATCTAGCGGGAGCTTTCGATGAGCAGTTCTTC CASSSPHLAGAFDEQFF
TRBJ1-5 - TRBV19 TRBD1 TGTGCCAGTACCGACAGGGTGGGGAGGTTTCGCAATCAGCCCCAGCATTTT CASTDRVGRFRNQPQHF
TRBJ2-1 - TRBV11-2 - TGTGCCAGCAGCTTGCGGGGCGTCAGCTCCTACAATGAGCAGTTCTTC CASSLRGVSSYNEQFF
TRBJ2-2 - TRBV6-5 TRBD1 TGTGCCTTATCCCGGGACAGGGACACCGGGGAGCTGTTTTTT CALSRDRDTGELFF
TRBJ2-1 - TRBV6-5 TRBD2 TGTGCCAGCAGCCTACTAGCGGGAGGTGGTAATGAGCAGTTCTTC CASSLLAGGGNEQFF
TRBJ2-7 - TRBV3-1/TRBV3-2 - TGTGCCAGCAGCCAGATAGCTTTCTACGAGCAGTACTTC CASSQIAFYEQYF
TRBJ2-7 - TRBV19 TRBD1 TGTGCCAGTAGTATCGGGACAGGTGTTCGCTACGAGCAGTACTTC CASSIGTGVRYEQYF